The rows below give T cell receptor beta chains drawn from one sample of a study of control samples from healthy donors and cancer patients. Data came from immunoSEQ multiplex PCR; TCRdb stores just in-frame clones and leaves some out. The sample shows about 120,000 clones, 88% of them seen only once. The sequencing sample was made of blood. These receptors were taken from a man in his forties or fifties in good health. CDR3s include the opening cysteine and the closing phenylalanine or tryptophan. The D gene is left open where the match is weak. Clone size is given for some rows only: seen once, a few or many times, or a class if the clone is expanded.

d_gene,len,v_gene,abundance,j_gene,CDR3nt,CDR3aa
-,14,TRBV5-5,-,TRBJ2-4,TGTGCCAGCTCCAGGGGTTTAGCCAAAAACATTCAGTACTTC,CASSRGLAKNIQYF
-,16,TRBV6-2/TRBV6-3,-,TRBJ2-1,TGTGCCAGCAGTTACTTTGGTGGGGGGTCATACAATGAGCAGTTCTTC,CASSYFGGGSYNEQFF
TRBD1,15,TRBV5-5,-,TRBJ1-5,TGTGCCAGCAGCTTGGAGGGGACAGGGAATCAGCCCCAGCATTTT,CASSLEGTGNQPQHF
-,15,TRBV7-2,-,TRBJ2-2,TGTGCCAGCAGCTTAGAAATAGCGCGGACCGGGGAGCTGTTTTTT,CASSLEIARTGELFF
TRBD2,13,TRBV5-4,-,TRBJ2-3,TGTGCCAGCAGCAGGCGGGGGGAGGATACGCAGTATTTT,CASSRRGEDTQYF
-,14,TRBV3-1/TRBV3-2,few,TRBJ1-2,TGTGCCAGCAGCCAGGTGGGGAGGGGACCTGGCTACACCTTC,CASSQVGRGPGYTF
TRBD2,15,TRBV4-3,-,TRBJ2-3,TGCGCCAGCAGCCGAGTAGCGGGGGGGCGAGATACGCAGTATTTT,CASSRVAGGRDTQYF
-,11,TRBV20-1,-,TRBJ1-1,TGCAGTGCTAGAGGCGCGGGTGCAGCTTTCTTT,CSARGAGAAFF
-,13,TRBV5-1,-,TRBJ2-7,TGCGCCAGCAGCTTGGTGGGACAACCCCAACCTTACTTC,CASSLVGQPQPYF
-,15,TRBV7-2,-,TRBJ1-1,TGTGCCAGCCTGGGGGGCGGAACTATGAACACTGAAGCTTTCTTT,CASLGGGTMNTEAFF